This T cell receptor beta chain was identified in a study of blood T cell repertoires in COVID-19. Study overall: From the United States, Italy and Spain came samples of acute and convalescent COVID-19. Sources were T cells, B-cell-depleted T cells, or PBMCs; the material itself was cDNA or gDNA.

The CDR3 loop spans 15 amino acids. Germline CDR1 and CDR2: KGHSH and LQKENI. The trim removed 1 base at V and 1 base at J, leaving 3 bases unmatched. How the authors handled the data: Researchers report that nucleated cell counts were estimated from reference gene primer amplification. The method was immunoSEQ multiplex PCR; TCRdb's version includes in-frame clones alone and lacks a portion of them. V and J calls and clone size are those listed in that table; D and trimming were worked out from the DNA. The data hold 250,000 to 300,000 clones, with roughly 91% observed a single time. The chain carries TRBV18 and TRBJ2-5; 7 bases line up with TRBD1. Sequencing input: peripheral blood. The sequence was collected from a woman aged 40-49 years who had recovered from COVID-19. The CDR3 loop is CASSPRGQSQETQYF. DNA for the CDR3: TGTGCCAGCTCACCACGGGGACAGAGCCAAGAGACCCAGTACTTC.